Given below is one T cell receptor beta chain in context. The data are from a study of blood T cell repertoires in COVID-19. In the study overall: Sites in the United States, Italy and Spain provided acute and convalescent COVID-19 samples. The analysed material was cDNA or gDNA that came from T cells, B-cell-depleted T cells, or PBMCs.

The V gene end was trimmed by 6 bases and the J gene end by 0 bases; junction bases not matched to a gene: 4. CDR3 length: 16 amino acids. The V gene's germline CDR1 is ENHRY and CDR2 SYGVKD. In the authors' workflow: Estimated nucleated cell counts came from reference gene primer amplification. TCRdb's table, derived via immunoSEQ multiplex PCR, lists solely in-frame clones and lacks some. That table gives V, J and clone size, and the DNA gave D and trimming. The data contain 450,000 to 500,000 clones, approximately 85% of them singletons. V is TRBV10-3 and J is TRBJ2-1; 11 nucleotides match TRBD1. Sequencing input: peripheral blood. The TCR originated in a human donor in a cohort sampled during active COVID-19. The CDR3 loop is CAISGQGASSYNEQFF. CDR3 sequence (DNA): TGTGCCATCAGCGGACAGGGGGCTAGCTCCTACAATGAGCAGTTCTTC.